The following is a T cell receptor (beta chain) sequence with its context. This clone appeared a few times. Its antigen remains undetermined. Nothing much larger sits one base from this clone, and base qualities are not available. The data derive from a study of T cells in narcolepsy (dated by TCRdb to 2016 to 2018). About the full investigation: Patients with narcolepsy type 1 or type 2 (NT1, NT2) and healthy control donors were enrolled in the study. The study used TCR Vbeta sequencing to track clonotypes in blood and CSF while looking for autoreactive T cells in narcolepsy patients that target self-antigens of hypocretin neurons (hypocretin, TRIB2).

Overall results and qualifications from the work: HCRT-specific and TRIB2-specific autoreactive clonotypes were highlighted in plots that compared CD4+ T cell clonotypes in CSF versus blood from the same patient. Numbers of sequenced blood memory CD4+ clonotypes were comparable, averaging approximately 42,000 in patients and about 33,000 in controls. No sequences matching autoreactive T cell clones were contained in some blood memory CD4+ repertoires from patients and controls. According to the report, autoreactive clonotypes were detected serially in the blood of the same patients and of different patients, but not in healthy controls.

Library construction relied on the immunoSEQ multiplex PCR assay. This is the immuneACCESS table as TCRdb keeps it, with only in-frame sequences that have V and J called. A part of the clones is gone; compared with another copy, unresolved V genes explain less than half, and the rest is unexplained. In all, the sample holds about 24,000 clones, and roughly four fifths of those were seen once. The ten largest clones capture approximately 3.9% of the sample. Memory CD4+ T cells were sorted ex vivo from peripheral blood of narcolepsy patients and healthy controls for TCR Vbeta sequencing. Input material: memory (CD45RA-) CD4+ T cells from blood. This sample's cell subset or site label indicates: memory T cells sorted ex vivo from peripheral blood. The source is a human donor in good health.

In nucleotides, the sequence is TGTGCCAGCAGCTTGGGACAACACCTAGCCAAAAACATTCAGTACTTC. This yields the protein CASSLGQHLAKNIQYF. The chain links TRBV5-5 with TRBJ2-4; the D gene cannot be resolved reliably. The CDR3 goes from the cysteine to the phenylalanine over 16 residues. The only DNA kept is the CDR3, 48 bases in frame from the first base. V and J are truncated by 0 bases and 0 bases respectively, leaving an intervening sequence of 10 bases. Via the germline V gene (reference sequence), CDR1 is SGHKS and CDR2 YYEKEE.